This T cell receptor beta chain appears in the sequencing data of a study of cytomegalovirus exposure and HLA in healthy donors. Study summary: The 600 to 800 first-cohort repertoires shared a platform with the approximately 110 validation repertoires, as reported in a later analysis. Study-level points and caveats: Cytomegalovirus-associated status was assigned to about 180 TCR beta chains. Among the CMV-associated chains, a few were confirmed in vitro as specific for CMV antigens.

The length of the CDR3 is 15 residues. V trimming: 4 bases; J trimming: 3 bases; junction bases outside the gene matches: 10. The germline gives CDR1 SGHRS, CDR2 YFSETQ. Some clones are missing from TCRdb's copy, which holds only in-frame ones; the method was immunoSEQ multiplex PCR. The data show fewer than 250,000 clones, with around four fifths seen just once and about 6% held by the top ten. On this clone: Its target is unknown.

This sequence originates from a woman in her late teens or twenties in good health and CMV-seronegative. The rearrangement links TRBV5-1 to TRBJ2-7; 7 bases agree with TRBD1. Sequenced material: PBMCs. CDR3 DNA: TGCGCCAGCAGCGGTCGAACAGGGGCGGGCTACGAGCAGTACTTC. Its protein product is CASSGRTGAGYEQYF.